The 29 T cell receptor beta chains given below trace back to one sample, sequenced in a study of T cell responses to AZD1222 COVID-19 vaccine. Method: immunoSEQ multiplex PCR; TCRdb's copy keeps in-frame clones and lacks some. The table shows 90,000 to 110,000 clones, with more than 75% occurring only once. The starting material was peripheral blood, obtained on day 0 of AZD1222 vaccination. The receptors were gathered from an adult in good health.

This chain uses TRBV19 with TRBJ2-5; 8 bases match TRBD2. Germline V gene data show CDR1 as LNHDA and CDR2 as SQIVND (reference sequence). This CDR3 contains 17 residues. With V trimmed by 1 base and J by 0 bases, 7 bases remained unmatched. The chain's CDR3 is CASSIATASGHQETQYF. DNA for the CDR3: TGTGCCAGTAGTATAGCGACGGCTAGCGGGCACCAAGAGACCCAGTACTTC.

The chain carries TRBV3-1 (or the pseudogene TRBV3-2) and TRBJ1-1; D call uncertain. Per the germline V gene, CDR1 is LGHDT and CDR2 is YNNKEL (reference sequence). CDR3 length equals 14 residues. The V and J ends lost 3 bases and 1 base respectively, with 9 bases between them. The CDR3 sequence: CASSHQTKNTEAFF. The CDR3 DNA follows: TGTGCCAGCAGCCACCAGACAAAGAACACTGAAGCTTTCTTT.

The chain has TRBV14 and TRBJ2-7, with 13 nucleotides matching TRBD2. V lost 0 bases, J lost 4 bases, and 9 bases stayed unmatched. This CDR3 region has 18 residues. From germline, CDR1 is SGHDN and CDR2 FVKESK. The CDR3 spells CASSQESPGLAGLYEQYF. CDR3 DNA sequence: TGTGCCAGCAGCCAAGAGTCCCCGGGACTAGCGGGACTGTACGAGCAGTACTTC.

The chain couples TRBV18 to TRBJ2-3; D not resolved. The CDR3 is 15 amino acids. Trimming pared 3 bases from V and 2 bases from J, leaving 12 bases between. Germline V gene data show CDR1 as KGHSH and CDR2 as LQKENI. The CDR3 region has the DNA TGTGCCAGCTCACCGGAGTATCTTAACACAGATACGCAGTATTTT. This translates into CASSPEYLNTDTQYF.

The chain carries TRBV6-5 and TRBJ1-1; maybe TRBD1 (6 bases). Trimming pared 0 bases from V and 8 bases from J, leaving 13 bases between. Germline V gives CDR1 MNHEY, CDR2 SVGAGI. The length of the CDR3 is 14 residues. The chain's CDR3 is CASSYSKADREAFF. CDR3 nucleotide sequence: TGTGCCAGCAGTTACTCGAAGGCCGACAGGGAAGCTTTCTTT.

In this sample, this clone turned up a few times. V is TRBV7-9 and J is TRBJ2-1, with 13 nucleotides matching TRBD2. Germline CDR1 is SEHNR and CDR2 is FQNEAQ (reference sequence). Trimming removed 5 bases from V and 8 bases from J; junction bases left unmatched: 9. The CDR3 consists of 16 residues. The CDR3 protein is CASSPGTSGTWDEQFF. CDR3 nucleotides: TGTGCCAGCAGCCCAGGGACTAGCGGGACCTGGGATGAGCAGTTCTTC.

This rearrangement joins TRBV2 to TRBJ1-1; D uncertain. The CDR3 sequence is 12 residues long. The germline V gene has CDR1 SNHLY and CDR2 FYNNEI. Trimming cost V 6 bases and J 7 bases, with 12 bases left between them. In DNA form, the CDR3 reads TGTGCCAGCAGAGACTGGGTAAATGAAGCTTTCTTT. Translated: CASRDWVNEAFF.

This chain links TRBV7-9 with TRBJ1-5; D unresolved. CDR1 and CDR2 from the germline V gene are SEHNR and FQNEAQ (reference sequence). V shed 2 bases and J shed 6 bases, with 8 bases lying between them. The CDR3 is 13 residues long. Here the CDR3 DNA reads TGTGCCAGCAGCTTATCCGGCGGTCAGCCCCAGCATTTT. This translates into CASSLSGGQPQHF.

The rearrangement joins TRBV29-1 to TRBJ1-3, with 7 bases identical to TRBD1. Trimming at V came to 7 bases and at J to 2 bases, leaving 8 bases not matched to a gene. Germline assignment: CDR1 SQVTM and CDR2 ANQGSEA. This CDR3 spans 14 amino acids. CDR3 nucleotide sequence: TGCAGCGGTGTATCGACAGGGACTGGAAACACCATATATTTT. Translated, it gives CSGVSTGTGNTIYF.

The CDR3 region has the DNA TGTGCCAGCAGTGAAGCGCTTAAGGGCACTGAAGCTTTCTTT. It codes for CASSEALKGTEAFF. This chain connects TRBV2 to TRBJ1-1; D not certain. Trimming stripped 0 bases from V and 4 bases from J, with 9 bases between. Germline assignment: CDR1 SNHLY and CDR2 FYNNEI. This CDR3 contains 14 residues.

The table lists this clone with a count of one. The V call is TRBV18, the J call TRBJ1-2; 7 bases fit TRBD1. This CDR3 contains 13 residues. The V gene end was trimmed by 6 bases and the J gene end by 2 bases; junction bases not matched to a gene: 3. Germline CDR1 is KGHSH and CDR2 is LQKENI. The CDR3 sequence: CASSDRDNYGYTF. The DNA of the CDR3 is TGTGCCAGCTCCGACAGGGACAACTATGGCTACACCTTC. The variable domain in full, with the rest retrieved from reference TRBV18 and TRBJ1-2, is NAGVMQNPRHLVRRRGQEARLRCSPMKGHSHVYWYRQLPEEGLKFMVYLQKENIIDESGMPKERFSAEFPKEGPSILRIQQVVRGDSAAYFCASSDRDNYGYTFGSGTRLTVV.

This CDR3 reads CASSMLPGSYTF. The CDR3 DNA reads TGTGCCAGTAGTATGCTCCCCGGGAGCTACACCTTC. The chain links TRBV19 to TRBJ1-2; no definite D call. Germline CDR1 reads LNHDA; CDR2 reads SQIVND (reference sequence). Between the trimmed V and J ends, which lost 3 bases and 9 bases, there was a span of 11 bases. The CDR3 has 12 residues.

V gene TRBV12-3 or TRBV12-4 combines with J gene TRBJ1-3; no reliable D call. CDR3 size: 13 residues. Trimming stripped 4 bases from V and 2 bases from J, with 6 bases between. CDR3 region: CASSSRTGNTIYF. The CDR3 DNA is TGTGCCAGCAGTTCTCGGACTGGAAACACCATATATTTT.

This chain uses TRBV4-2 with TRBJ2-7; no reliable D call. This CDR3 region has 15 residues. V lost 3 bases to trimming and J lost 1 base, with 13 bases between them. The V gene's germline CDR1 is LGHNA and CDR2 YNFKEQ. CDR3 sequence: CASSQGFVQSYEQYF. The CDR3 region has the DNA TGTGCCAGCAGCCAGGGGTTTGTCCAGTCCTACGAGCAGTACTTC.

The J gene is TRBJ1-1, the V gene TRBV5-4, with D tentatively TRBD1 (6 bases). This CDR3 spans 13 amino acids. Per germline, CDR1 SGHNT and CDR2 YYREEE (reference sequence). CDR3 amino acids: CGFRDTLNTEAFF. CDR3 bases: TGTGGGTTCCGGGACACCTTGAACACTGAAGCTTTCTTT.

The gene calls are TRBV3-1 (or the pseudogene TRBV3-2) and TRBJ2-7; no reliable D call. The CDR3 length is 12 residues. V lost 1 base and J lost 7, with 8 bases in between. Germline CDR1 reads LGHDT; CDR2 reads YNNKEL (reference sequence). Here the CDR3 DNA reads TGTGCCAGCAGCCAAGTTTCGACTGAGCAGTACTTC. It is translated as CASSQVSTEQYF.

CDR3 DNA sequence: TGTGCCAGCACCCATGGGGGGGGGAACACTGAAGCTTTCTTT. It encodes CASTHGGGNTEAFF. V is TRBV7-3 and J is TRBJ1-1; D may be TRBD1 (5 bases). CDR1 is SGHTA and CDR2 is FQGTGA in the germline V gene. V was shortened by 7 bases and J by 1 base, with 13 bases between the two germline ends. The CDR3 covers 14 residues.

V is TRBV5-1 and J is TRBJ2-7, with 10 bases that match TRBD2. V shed 4 bases and J 12 bases; nucleotides not matched to a gene: 13. The CDR3 sequence is 14 residues long. Germline CDR1 SGHRS, CDR2 YFSETQ. CDR3 sequence reads: CASSPRTSGGDPYF. The CDR3 region has the DNA TGCGCCAGCAGCCCCAGGACTAGCGGAGGAGATCCGTACTTC.

The V call is TRBV19, the J call TRBJ1-2; TRBD1 matches at 9 bases. This CDR3 region has 16 residues. After removal of 6 bases from V and 4 bases from J, the junction contained 12 bases not matched to a gene. CDR1 and CDR2 (germline): LNHDA, SQIVND (reference sequence). The CDR3 DNA follows: TGTGCCAGTAGCCTGACAGGGGGGACAGGCATCTATGGCTACACCTTC. This translates into CASSLTGGTGIYGYTF. Drawing the rest from reference TRBV19 and TRBJ1-2, the complete variable domain is DGGITQSPKYLFRKEGQNVTLSCEQNLNHDAMYWYRQDPGQGLRLIYYSQIVNDFQKGDIAEGYSVSREKKESFPLTVTSAQKNPTAFYLCASSLTGGTGIYGYTFGSGTRLTVV.

This sequence joins TRBV5-1 and TRBJ1-1; D gene ambiguous. Germline assignment: CDR1 SGHRS and CDR2 YFSETQ. Trimming pared 2 bases from V and 6 bases from J, leaving 29 bases between. The CDR3 extends over 19 amino acids. Here the CDR3 reads CASSFMSAGPGMRKAEAFF. The CDR3 DNA follows: TGCGCCAGCAGCTTTATGTCTGCGGGTCCCGGTATGAGGAAAGCTGAAGCTTTCTTT.

V gene TRBV9 combines with J gene TRBJ2-2; D might be TRBD1 (7 bases). Trimming left V 1 base short and J 6 bases short, with 13 bases between. Germline loops: CDR1 SGDLS, CDR2 YYNGEE. The CDR3 loop spans 15 amino acids. The CDR3 DNA follows: TGTGCCAGCAGCGTAACTCAGGGGGGAGCCGGGGAGCTGTTTTTT. It specifies CASSVTQGGAGELFF.

The chain uses TRBV6-5 and TRBJ1-6; 9 bases line up with TRBD1. The V gene end was trimmed by 6 bases and the J gene end by 7 bases; junction bases not matched to a gene: 10. The germline V gene has CDR1 MNHEY and CDR2 SVGAGI. The CDR3 is 16 residues long. The CDR3 reads CASRYRGQEFNSPLHF. Written as DNA, the CDR3 is TGTGCCAGCAGGTACAGGGGGCAGGAATTCAATTCACCCCTCCACTTT.

J is TRBJ1-2 and V is TRBV12-2. TRBV12-2 is classified as a pseudogene. This CDR3 contains 12 residues. The chain's CDR3 is CASRLVRSGYTF. In DNA, the CDR3 is TGTGCAAGTCGCTTAGTACGGTCCGGCTACACCTTC.

The J gene is TRBJ1-2, the V gene TRBV9, with 11 bases aligning to TRBD1. The V gene end was trimmed by 3 bases and the J gene end by 8 bases; junction bases not matched to a gene: 6. CDR3 size: 14 residues. Germline V gene sequence: CDR1 SGDLS, CDR2 YYNGEE. The CDR3 reads CASSADRGRRGYTF. The DNA of the CDR3 is TGTGCCAGCAGCGCGGACAGGGGGCGACGAGGCTACACCTTC.

The chain is built from TRBV11-3 and TRBJ1-1; D gene unclear. There are 12 residues in the CDR3. With 5 bases removed from V and 6 bases from J, the gap between germline ends came to 10 bases. The V gene's germline CDR1 is SGHNT and CDR2 YENEEA. The CDR3 spells CASSRGSAEAFF. CDR3 nucleotide sequence: TGTGCCAGCAGCCGAGGGTCGGCTGAAGCTTTCTTT.

The chain combines TRBV5-8 with TRBJ1-1; D perhaps matches TRBD1 (5 bases). CDR3 length: 13 amino acids. Germline loops: CDR1 SGHTS, CDR2 YDEGEE. V lost 7 bases and J lost 10, with 20 bases in between. CDR3 region: CASSSQEALGAFF. CDR3 in DNA: TGTGCCAGCTCGTCACAGGAGGCATTAGGAGCTTTCTTT.

The V gene is TRBV27, the J gene TRBJ1-2, with 7 bases matching TRBD1. CDR3 size: 14 residues. CDR1 is MNHEY, CDR2 SMNVEV, per germline (reference sequence). Trimming took 6 bases from V and 0 from J; bases not matched to a gene: 4. CDR3 coding DNA: TGTGCCAGCAGACCGGGACAGCCTAACTATGGCTACACCTTC. Translated, it gives CASRPGQPNYGYTF.

This chain uses TRBV19 with TRBJ2-3; TRBD2 matches 11 bases. The CDR3 contains 18 residues. J gave up 2 bases and V 1 base, and 8 bases lay outside the gene matches. Germline V gene sequence: CDR1 LNHDA, CDR2 SQIVND (reference sequence). The CDR3 sequence is CASSIVELAGAFTDTQYF. The CDR3 DNA reads as TGTGCCAGTAGTATAGTGGAACTAGCGGGGGCCTTCACAGATACGCAGTATTTT.

V usage is TRBV7-6 and J usage is TRBJ2-1; no reliable D call. Trimming pared 6 bases from V and 4 bases from J, leaving 19 bases between. Germline CDR1 reads SGHVS; CDR2 reads FNYEAQ. This CDR3 contains 16 residues. The CDR3 DNA reads as TGTGCCAGCAGTCGCACGACTCAGACCATTTACAATGAGCAGTTCTTC. Protein: CASSRTTQTIYNEQFF.